This T cell receptor (beta chain) emerged from a study of cytomegalovirus exposure and HLA in healthy donors. The PCR ran on 60 Vbeta and 13 Jbeta primers. The table came from immunoSEQ multiplex PCR; TCRdb's copy has only in-frame clones and leaves some out. The data contain a few hundred thousand clones, about 93% of them singletons. The clonotype comes from a girl aged 2 to 9 in good health and CMV-seronegative. Sample: PBMCs.

The DNA for the CDR3 is TGTGCCAGCAGCTTAGCTAGCTGGTTGGGGGGAGATTCACCCCTCCACTTT. This sequence encodes CASSLASWLGGDSPLHF. This chain uses TRBV7-6 with TRBJ1-6, with D perhaps TRBD1 (5 bases). The CDR3 has 17 residues. From germline, CDR1 is SGHVS and CDR2 FNYEAQ. V was pared by 0 bases and J by 8 bases, with 17 bases between.